These T cell receptor beta chains were read from a single sample in a study of shared clonotypes between healthy human individuals. The repertoire was sequenced with immunoSEQ multiplex PCR; TCRdb's copy has only in-frame clones and lacks some. The table shows millions of clones, with 85% to 95% occurring only once. Sequenced sample: naive CD4+ T cells from PBMCs. The origin of the receptors is a man aged 18 to 35 in good health. Some clones in this sample may be carry-over from other donors' samples. The CDR3 runs from the conserved cysteine through the conserved F or W. A D gene is named only where the DNA matches it firmly. The listing skips clone size in some rows; elsewhere it reads once, few, many or a size class.

J gene,D gene,clone size,V gene,CDR3 protein,CDR3 DNA
TRBJ1-4,NA,once,TRBV7-8,CASSPKGRGRDNEKLFF,TGTGCCAGCAGCCCAAAAGGGCGGGGTCGGGATAATGAAAAACTGTTTTTT
TRBJ1-5,TRBD1,NA,TRBV19,CASSDRGLISNQPQHF,TGTGCCAGTAGCGACAGGGGGCTCATTAGCAATCAGCCCCAGCATTTT
TRBJ1-6,NA,NA,TRBV9,CASSVGGSSPLHF,TGTGCCAGCAGCGTAGGGGGCAGTTCACCCCTCCACTTT
TRBJ2-1,TRBD1,once,TRBV29-1,CSVERTGVGDEQFF,TGCAGCGTTGAGCGAACAGGGGTCGGCGATGAGCAGTTCTTC
TRBJ2-1,NA,NA,TRBV7-8,CASSFSQPGAINEQFF,TGTGCCAGCAGCTTTAGCCAACCAGGGGCCATCAATGAGCAGTTCTTC
TRBJ2-3,NA,NA,TRBV2,CASSEWTDTQYF,TGTGCCAGCAGTGAGTGGACAGATACGCAGTATTTT
TRBJ2-1,NA,NA,TRBV6-1,CASSETPLIGGNEQFF,TGTGCCAGCAGTGAGACCCCTCTGATTGGCGGGAATGAGCAGTTCTTC
TRBJ1-5,TRBD1,NA,TRBV6-1,CASSVGQVGNQPQHF,TGTGCCAGCAGTGTAGGACAGGTGGGAAATCAGCCCCAGCATTTT
TRBJ1-3,NA,few,TRBV28,CASSSGNTIYF,TGTGCCAGCAGTTCCGGAAACACCATATATTTT
TRBJ2-2,NA,NA,TRBV18,CASSPERSGELFF,TGTGCCAGCTCACCCGAGAGGTCCGGGGAGCTGTTTTTT
TRBJ2-7,NA,NA,TRBV7-7,CASSLDHSYEQYF,TGTGCCAGCAGCTTAGACCACTCCTACGAGCAGTACTTC
TRBJ2-6,TRBD1,NA,TRBV18,CASSSLSPMWDRGSGANVLTF,TGTGCCAGCTCGTCCCTCTCACCGATGTGGGACAGGGGCTCTGGGGCCAACGTCCTGACTTTC
TRBJ1-1,NA,few,TRBV6-1,CASSEAGTVAFF,TGTGCCAGCAGTGAGGCAGGGACTGTGGCTTTCTTT
TRBJ2-7,NA,NA,TRBV5-1,CASSLVESSYEQYF,TGCGCCAGCAGCTTGGTCGAGAGCTCCTACGAGCAGTACTTC
TRBJ1-1,NA,NA,TRBV28,CASNPIAGNQAFF,TGTGCCAGCAACCCCATTGCCGGGAACCAAGCTTTCTTT
TRBJ2-3,TRBD1,NA,TRBV11-3,CASSPGRRGREDTQYF,TGTGCCAGCAGCCCCGGGCGCAGGGGGCGCGAAGATACGCAGTATTTT
TRBJ2-7,NA,NA,TRBV5-4,CASSPAASANTHEQYF,TGTGCCAGCAGCCCCGCGGCTAGCGCGAACACCCACGAGCAGTACTTC
TRBJ2-3,NA,NA,TRBV5-6,CASSPRPRQGIDTQYF,TGTGCCAGCAGCCCCCGACCGCGGCAGGGAATTGATACGCAGTATTTT
TRBJ1-1,NA,NA,TRBV28,CASSRGSTGNTEAFF,TGTGCCAGCAGTCGGGGGTCGACGGGGAACACTGAAGCTTTCTTT
TRBJ1-3,NA,NA,TRBV19,CASSPRGGGNTIYF,TGTGCCAGTAGTCCCAGGGGCGGCGGAAACACCATATATTTT
TRBJ1-2,NA,NA,TRBV6-5,CASSYSFLGTNYGYTF,TGTGCCAGCAGTTACTCCTTCTTGGGGACGAACTATGGCTACACCTTC
TRBJ2-1,TRBD1,NA,TRBV6-4,CASSLTGSSYNEQFF,TGTGCCAGCAGCCTGACAGGGAGCTCCTACAATGAGCAGTTCTTC
TRBJ2-1,NA,once,TRBV7-6,CASVRGGDKNEQFF,TGTGCCAGCGTCAGGGGGGGGGACAAGAATGAGCAGTTCTTC
TRBJ1-3,NA,NA,TRBV5-5,CASSSPGSGNTIYF,TGTGCCAGCAGCTCTCCAGGGTCCGGAAACACCATATATTTT
TRBJ1-3,NA,NA,TRBV7-9,CASRRAGSEHTIYF,TGTGCCAGCAGGAGAGCGGGCTCGGAACACACCATATATTTT
TRBJ2-7,NA,NA,TRBV19,CASSMESDYEQYF,TGTGCCAGTAGTATGGAGTCAGACTACGAGCAGTACTTC
TRBJ2-1,NA,once,TRBV9,CASSVVSSSIGNEQFF,TGTGCCAGCAGCGTAGTGTCTAGCTCCATCGGCAATGAGCAGTTCTTC
TRBJ1-2,TRBD1,NA,TRBV11-2,CASSSAQGAGSNYGYTF,TGTGCCAGCAGCTCCGCACAGGGGGCCGGGTCTAACTATGGCTACACCTTC
TRBJ2-1,TRBD2,NA,TRBV27,CARAGTSPEKENNEQFF,TGTGCCCGCGCCGGGACTAGCCCGGAGAAAGAAAACAATGAGCAGTTCTTC
TRBJ1-6,NA,NA,TRBV29-1,CSVRAGSSYNSPLHF,TGCAGCGTGAGGGCAGGGAGCTCCTATAATTCACCCCTCCACTTT
TRBJ2-7,TRBD1,NA,TRBV5-1,CASSSPTGYSYEQYF,TGCGCCAGCAGCTCACCGACAGGGTACTCCTACGAGCAGTACTTC
TRBJ2-7,NA,NA,TRBV28,CASTPGLGGQQYF,TGTGCCAGCACCCCGGGACTGGGAGGCCAGCAGTACTTC
TRBJ1-5,NA,NA,TRBV11-2,CASSPGFNQPQHF,TGTGCCAGCAGCCCGGGGTTCAATCAGCCCCAGCATTTT